A selection of T cell receptor beta chains follows, all from one sample in a study of blood T cell repertoires in COVID-19. Repertoires were generated with immunoSEQ multiplex PCR, while TCRdb's copy carries only in-frame clones and drops some. The sample records approximately 88,000 clones, 80% being singletons. Sequenced: peripheral blood. The origin of the receptors is a woman aged 80 or over with acute or convalescent COVID-19. Both conserved end residues are part of each CDR3. D genes are given only for firm matches. Only part of the rows carry a size: once, few, many, or a class if the clone is expanded.

TRBV19	once	-	TRBJ1-5	CASSIPRRGDNQPQHF	TGTGCCAGTAGTATCCCCCGCAGGGGCGATAATCAGCCCCAGCATTTT
TRBV30	-	TRBD2	TRBJ2-2	CAFSGGAAGELFF	TGTGCCTTTAGCGGGGGGGCCGCCGGGGAGCTGTTTTTT
TRBV7-3	-	-	TRBJ2-5	CASSFGTPETQYF	TGTGCCAGCAGTTTCGGGACTCCGGAGACCCAGTACTTC
TRBV19	-	-	TRBJ2-2	CASSIGAANTGELFF	TGTGCCAGTAGTATAGGGGCAGCGAACACCGGGGAGCTGTTTTTT
TRBV6-1	-	TRBD1	TRBJ1-5	CASSEEAGGAGQPQHF	TGTGCCAGCAGTGAAGAGGCAGGGGGCGCGGGTCAGCCCCAGCATTTT
TRBV5-4	-	TRBD1	TRBJ1-3	CASSMTGTGNTIYF	TGTGCCAGCAGCATGACAGGGACTGGAAACACCATATATTTT
TRBV3-1/TRBV3-2	-	-	TRBJ1-6	CASTATYLNSPLHF	TGTGCCAGCACCGCAACTTATCTTAATTCACCCCTCCACTTT
TRBV2	-	TRBD1	TRBJ1-2	CASRPDRGGYTF	TGTGCCAGCAGACCCGACAGGGGAGGCTACACCTTC
TRBV9	-	-	TRBJ2-3	CASSVVGTGHYTDTQYF	TGTGCCAGCAGCGTAGTGGGGACGGGACATTACACAGATACGCAGTATTTT
TRBV10-1	-	-	TRBJ2-3	CASSESRRESPDTQYF	TGCGCCAGCAGTGAGTCGCGCCGCGAGTCCCCAGATACGCAGTATTTT
TRBV5-5	-	-	TRBJ1-6	CASSLYSGDSPLHF	TGTGCCAGCAGCTTGTATTCAGGGGATTCACCCCTCCACTTT
TRBV18	-	-	TRBJ2-1	CASSPPAGNEQFF	TGTGCCAGCTCACCCCCGGCGGGCAATGAGCAGTTCTTC
TRBV5-1	-	TRBD2	TRBJ2-1	CASSPGLAVGNEQFF	TGCGCCAGCAGCCCGGGACTAGCGGTTGGTAATGAGCAGTTCTTC
TRBV9	-	TRBD1	TRBJ1-2	CASSGTGGHGYTF	TGTGCCAGCAGCGGGACAGGCGGTCATGGCTACACCTTC
TRBV7-2	-	-	TRBJ1-4	CASSGGGRYYEKLFF	TGTGCCAGCAGCGGGGGCGGGAGGTACTATGAAAAACTGTTTTTT
TRBV15	-	-	TRBJ2-7	CATSSEAGHSYEQYF	TGTGCCACCAGCAGCGAAGCGGGCCATTCCTACGAGCAGTACTTC
TRBV4-1	-	-	TRBJ2-5	CASSQDRGEETQYF	TGCGCCAGCAGCCAAGACAGGGGGGAAGAGACCCAGTACTTC
TRBV29-1	-	TRBD1	TRBJ2-5	CSVYPRGIQETQYF	TGCAGCGTCTACCCCAGGGGGATTCAAGAGACCCAGTACTTC
TRBV14	-	TRBD1	TRBJ1-1	CASSQDMRTGFTEAFF	TGTGCCAGCAGCCAAGATATGCGGACAGGGTTCACTGAAGCTTTCTTT
TRBV19	-	-	TRBJ1-1	CASSAGGRTQAFF	TGTGCCAGTAGCGCCGGGGGGCGAACCCAAGCTTTCTTT
TRBV6-4	-	TRBD1	TRBJ2-1	CASSDSTGFPTNEQFF	TGTGCCAGCAGTGACTCGACAGGGTTCCCAACCAATGAGCAGTTCTTC
TRBV6-5	once	TRBD1	TRBJ1-5	CASRQAGTGVQPQHF	TGTGCCAGCAGGCAAGCCGGGACAGGGGTTCAGCCCCAGCATTTT
TRBV11-2	-	-	TRBJ2-7	CASSSYVSVYEQYF	TGTGCCAGCAGCTCCTACGTGTCGGTCTACGAGCAGTACTTC
TRBV7-2	-	TRBD2	TRBJ2-7	CASSLAPGLAYEQYF	TGTGCCAGCAGCTTAGCACCTGGACTAGCTTACGAGCAGTACTTC
TRBV15	few	-	TRBJ1-5	CATSRDQSGLNQPQHF	TGTGCCACCAGCAGAGATCAGTCAGGGTTGAATCAGCCCCAGCATTTT
TRBV2	once	TRBD1	TRBJ2-3	CASSWTGGTDTQYF	TGTGCCAGCAGTTGGACAGGGGGCACAGATACGCAGTATTTT
TRBV6-5	-	TRBD1	TRBJ2-7	CASNMRGTGDYEQYF	TGTGCCAGCAACATGAGGGGGACAGGCGACTACGAGCAGTACTTC
TRBV7-6	-	TRBD2	TRBJ2-2	CASSLLNQRGTGELFF	TGTGCCAGCAGCTTATTAAACCAGCGGGGAACCGGGGAGCTGTTTTTT
TRBV10-2	-	-	TRBJ2-1	CASRDGAISNEQFF	TGCGCCAGCAGGGATGGGGCCATCTCCAATGAGCAGTTCTTC
TRBV18	-	-	TRBJ1-4	CASSPQSVRATNEKLFF	TGTGCCAGCTCACCACAGTCGGTACGGGCAACTAATGAAAAACTGTTTTTT
TRBV3-1/TRBV3-2	-	TRBD1	TRBJ2-7	CASSQGRTGKASYEQYF	TGTGCCAGCAGCCAAGGCAGGACAGGGAAAGCCTCCTACGAGCAGTACTTC
TRBV12-3/TRBV12-4	-	-	TRBJ2-7	CASSFLVYEQYF	TGTGCCAGCAGTTTCCTAGTCTACGAGCAGTACTTC
TRBV18	-	-	TRBJ1-4	CASSPRQASEKLFF	TGTGCCAGCTCACCACGACAGGCTAGCGAAAAACTGTTTTTT
TRBV9	-	TRBD1	TRBJ2-1	CASSLGGGSYNEQFF	TGTGCCAGCAGCTTAGGGGGCGGCTCCTACAATGAGCAGTTCTTC
TRBV18	-	TRBD1	TRBJ1-2	CASSPDREEGYTF	TGTGCCAGCTCTCCAGACAGGGAAGAGGGCTACACCTTC
TRBV2	-	-	TRBJ1-5	CASSANSNQPQHF	TGTGCCAGCAGTGCTAATAGCAATCAGCCCCAGCATTTT
TRBV29-1	once	TRBD1	TRBJ1-1	CSAHDRGNTEAFF	TGCAGCGCCCACGACAGGGGTAACACTGAAGCTTTCTTT
TRBV5-1	-	TRBD2	TRBJ2-3	CASSSLAGAEDTQYF	TGCGCCAGCAGCTCGCTAGCGGGGGCGGAAGATACGCAGTATTTT
TRBV11-2	-	TRBD2	TRBJ2-7	CASSLDPMGRESSYEQYF	TGTGCCAGCAGCTTAGATCCGATGGGGCGGGAGTCGTCGTACGAGCAGTACTTC
TRBV3-1/TRBV3-2	-	-	TRBJ2-5	CASSQVQGRTQYF	TGTGCCAGCAGCCAAGTACAGGGAAGGACCCAGTACTTC
TRBV24-1	-	-	TRBJ2-3	CATSGGAGSTDTQYF	TGTGCCACCAGTGGAGGGGCGGGGAGCACAGATACGCAGTATTTT
TRBV18	-	TRBD1	TRBJ1-1	CASSPSWRDRGNTEAFF	TGTGCCAGCTCACCAAGTTGGCGGGACAGGGGGAACACTGAAGCTTTCTTT
TRBV18	-	-	TRBJ2-1	CASSPPNLGGQSNEQFF	TGTGCCAGCTCACCACCCAACCTGGGGGGACAGTCCAATGAGCAGTTCTTC
TRBV27	-	TRBD1	TRBJ2-2	CASSFKGAWNTGELFF	TGTGCCAGCAGTTTTAAGGGGGCTTGGAACACCGGGGAGCTGTTTTTT
TRBV20-1	-	-	TRBJ2-5	CSAQLEETQYF	TGCAGTGCTCAACTAGAAGAGACCCAGTACTTC
TRBV6-5	-	TRBD1	TRBJ1-2	CASSGTGERGYGYTF	TGTGCCAGCAGCGGGACAGGGGAACGGGGCTATGGCTACACCTTC
TRBV6-2/TRBV6-3	-	TRBD1	TRBJ1-6	CASSPYLRGWSYNSPLHF	TGTGCCAGCAGCCCTTACCTCAGGGGGTGGTCCTATAATTCACCCCTCCACTTT
TRBV11-3	-	-	TRBJ2-1	CASSLERGLYNEQFF	TGTGCCAGCAGCTTAGAAAGGGGACTCTACAATGAGCAGTTCTTC